One and the same sample provided the 28 T cell receptor beta chains below, sequenced in a study of T cell responses to AZD1222 COVID-19 vaccine. Generated by immunoSEQ multiplex PCR, the TCRdb table keeps only in-frame clones and is missing some. The sample holds 200,000 or so clones, roughly 88% seen once. The sample consisted of peripheral blood, taken on day 0 of AZD1222 vaccination. All receptors come from an adult in good health.

The chain couples TRBV7-9 to TRBJ2-3, with 9 bases fitting TRBD2. This CDR3 contains 17 residues. V shed 1 base and J 2 bases; nucleotides not matched to a gene: 7. Looked up from germline, CDR1 is SEHNR and CDR2 is FQNEAQ (reference sequence). The CDR3 is CASSLGGLAGITDTQYF. The CDR3 region has the DNA TGTGCCAGCAGCTTAGGGGGGCTAGCGGGGATCACAGATACGCAGTATTTT.

CDR3 nucleotides: TGTGCCAGCAGTGATAGGGTGTCCAGGGCTTCCTACGAGCAGTACTTC. The encoded protein is CASSDRVSRASYEQYF. V gene TRBV2 combines with J gene TRBJ2-7, with a possible D match to TRBD1 (5 bases). The CDR3 is 16 residues long. V shed 3 bases and J shed 1 base, with 16 bases lying between them. Germline lookup yields CDR1 SNHLY and CDR2 FYNNEI. Using reference TRBV2 and TRBJ2-7 for the parts outside the CDR3, the full variable domain is EPEVTQTPSHQVTQMGQEVILRCVPISNHLYFYWYRQILGQKVEFLVSFYNNEISEKSEIFDDQFSVERPDGSNFTLKIRSTKLEDSAMYFCASSDRVSRASYEQYFGPGTRLTVT.

V is TRBV3-1 (or the pseudogene TRBV3-2) and J is TRBJ1-2; 7 nucleotides align to TRBD1. CDR1 and CDR2 from the germline V gene are LGHDT and YNNKEL (reference sequence). Trimming took 0 bases from V and 2 from J; bases not matched to a gene: 3. The CDR3 has 15 amino acids. CDR3 sequence reads: CASSQETGENYGYTF. The CDR3 DNA follows: TGTGCCAGCAGCCAAGAAACAGGGGAAAACTATGGCTACACCTTC.

The J gene is TRBJ1-5, the V gene TRBV18; perhaps TRBD1 as D (5 bases). The V end was cut by 5 bases, the J end by 7 bases, with 12 bases between. The CDR3 totals 13 residues. Germline CDR1 is KGHSH and CDR2 is LQKENI. In DNA, the CDR3 is TGTGCCAGCTCAGAGCAGGGTGGGCAGCCCCAGCATTTT. Its translation: CASSEQGGQPQHF.

The chain has TRBV5-6 and TRBJ2-5; D remains ambiguous. The CDR3 is 12 residues long. The V end was cut by 3 bases, the J end by 0 bases, with 3 bases between. The germline gives CDR1 SGHDT, CDR2 YYEEEE. CDR3 protein: CASSWDQETQYF. As DNA, the CDR3 is TGTGCCAGCAGCTGGGACCAAGAGACCCAGTACTTC.

V usage is TRBV5-4 and J usage is TRBJ1-1; D is uncertain. V was cut by 0 bases and J by 6 bases, with 9 bases left in between. The germline V gene has CDR1 SGHNT and CDR2 YYREEE (reference sequence). CDR3 size: 13 residues. The CDR3 sequence is CASSLASRAEAFF. In nucleotides, the CDR3 is TGTGCCAGCAGCTTGGCCTCTCGGGCTGAAGCTTTCTTT.

The chain carries TRBV27 and TRBJ1-4; tentatively, D is TRBD1 (6 bases). The CDR3 contains 15 residues. Germline CDR1 and CDR2: MNHEY and SMNVEV (reference sequence). Trimming cost V 5 bases and J 4 bases, with 14 bases left between them. CDR3 sequence: CASSIRQALNEKLFF. CDR3 bases: TGTGCCAGCAGTATTCGACAGGCCCTTAATGAAAAACTGTTTTTT. The full variable domain, rest sourced from reference TRBV27 and TRBJ1-4, is EAQVTQNPRYLITVTGKKLTVTCSQNMNHEYMSWYRQDPGLGLRQIYYSMNVEVTDKGDVPEGYKVSRKEKRNFPLILESPSPNQTSLYFCASSIRQALNEKLFFGSGTQLSVL.

For the CDR3, the DNA is TGCGCCAGCAGCCGGGGTGGGACAGGGCACAATGAGCAGTTCTTC. It specifies CASSRGGTGHNEQFF. V is TRBV5-1 and J is TRBJ2-1; 9 bases are a match to TRBD1. In germline, CDR1 is SGHRS, CDR2 YFSETQ. The V and J ends lost 4 bases and 5 bases, in that order; junction bases with no gene match: 7. The CDR3 spans 15 residues.

This chain joins TRBV10-3 and TRBJ2-3, with 7 bases matching TRBD2. Germline CDR1 and CDR2: ENHRY and SYGVKD. The CDR3 loop spans 12 amino acids. V dropped 8 bases and J dropped 5; count of bases not matched to a gene: 4. The CDR3 sequence is CAIGGEGDTQYF. DNA of the CDR3: TGTGCCATCGGGGGGGAGGGAGATACGCAGTATTTT.

V usage is TRBV9 and J usage is TRBJ1-3, with D possibly TRBD1 on 6 matching bases. Germline V gives CDR1 SGDLS, CDR2 YYNGEE. This CDR3 is built from 16 residues. Trimming left V 4 bases short and J 0 bases short, with 14 bases between. The CDR3 spells CASSPAGVHSGNTIYF. The CDR3 bases are TGTGCCAGCAGCCCGGCAGGGGTTCACTCTGGAAACACCATATATTTT.

The chain joins TRBV19 to TRBJ2-7, with a tentative D call TRBD2 (5 bases). Deletions cut 1 base from V and 0 bases from J, with 16 bases between. The CDR3 covers 17 residues. From germline, CDR1 is LNHDA and CDR2 SQIVND (reference sequence). The CDR3 here is CASSIVPRLGVSYEQYF. The CDR3, as DNA: TGTGCCAGTAGTATAGTTCCCCGACTGGGAGTCTCCTACGAGCAGTACTTC.

This clone was counted a single time. The rearrangement uses TRBV10-3 and TRBJ2-2, with D perhaps TRBD1 or TRBD2 (6 bases each). V was cut by 6 bases and J by 5 bases, with 16 bases left in between. Germline CDR1 reads ENHRY; CDR2 reads SYGVKD. The CDR3 covers 15 residues. The CDR3, as DNA: TGTGCCATCAGACGGGACTCCCAGGGGACCGGGGAGCTGTTTTTT. It yields the protein CAIRRDSQGTGELFF.

The V call is TRBV30, the J call TRBJ1-1, with D tentatively TRBD1 (5 bases). The V gene's germline CDR1 is GTSNPN and CDR2 SVGIG (reference sequence). V lost 6 bases to trimming and J lost 5 bases, with 16 bases between them. There are 13 residues in the CDR3. The CDR3 protein is CACQDKGLTEAFF. DNA for the CDR3: TGTGCCTGTCAAGACAAGGGGTTGACTGAAGCTTTCTTT.

CDR3: CATSDIGQGRDTQYF. The CDR3, as DNA: TGTGCCACCAGTGATATCGGACAGGGAAGAGATACGCAGTATTTT. The chain has TRBV24-1 and TRBJ2-3; 8 bases are a match to TRBD1. Germline CDR1 KGHDR, CDR2 SFDVKD. This CDR3 contains 15 residues. The V gene end was trimmed by 3 bases and the J gene end by 5 bases; junction bases not matched to a gene: 6.

The rearrangement links TRBV29-1 to TRBJ2-3; D remains unclear. The germline gives CDR1 SQVTM, CDR2 ANQGSEA. Trimming shortened V by 6 bases and J by 1 base, and 8 bases separated the two germline ends. This CDR3 has 12 residues. The CDR3 nucleotides read TGCAGCGTGGGTATACGCACAGATACGCAGTATTTT. This codes for CSVGIRTDTQYF.

This clone has only one observation. J is TRBJ1-1 and V is TRBV18, with 7 bases matching TRBD1. V lost 4 bases, J lost 4 bases, and 15 bases stayed unmatched. The CDR3 is 17 amino acids. CDR1 KGHSH and CDR2 LQKENI come from the germline V gene. The CDR3: CASSLRGREGFFTEAFF. As DNA, the CDR3 is TGTGCCAGCTCACTGAGGGGGCGCGAAGGGTTTTTCACTGAAGCTTTCTTT.

This chain joins TRBV6-5 and TRBJ1-1; TRBD1 is a possible D gene (5 bases). Per the germline V gene, CDR1 is MNHEY and CDR2 is SVGAGI. V lost 6 bases to trimming and J lost 8 bases, with 19 bases between them. The CDR3 has 14 amino acids. Written as DNA, the CDR3 is TGTGCCAGCAGCGTTGCGGTAGGACGGGACGAAGCTTTCTTT. Encoded protein: CASSVAVGRDEAFF.

The table lists this clone with a few counts. Here the CDR3 reads CASSRRADTQYF. The CDR3 nucleotides read TGCGCCAGCAGCCGAAGAGCAGATACGCAGTATTTT. This rearrangement joins TRBV5-1 to TRBJ2-3; D is uncertain. Germline V gene lookup returns CDR1 SGHRS and CDR2 YFSETQ. Between the trimmed V and J ends, which lost 4 bases and 4 bases, there was a span of 7 bases. The CDR3 covers 12 residues.

This chain joins TRBV7-8 and TRBJ1-1; 8 bases are a match to TRBD1. Germline V CDR1 and CDR2: SGHVS, FQNEAQ. Trimming at V came to 3 bases and at J to 0 bases, leaving 12 bases not matched to a gene. This CDR3 is 18 amino acids long. The CDR3 sequence: CASSFSLGTGVMNTEAFF. CDR3 bases: TGTGCCAGCAGCTTTTCATTGGGGACAGGAGTTATGAACACTGAAGCTTTCTTT.

The chain joins TRBV7-3 to TRBJ1-6; D remains ambiguous. The germline V and J ends were trimmed by 1 base and 7 bases, with 14 bases remaining between them. This CDR3 is 16 amino acids long. From germline, CDR1 is SGHTA and CDR2 FQGTGA. DNA for the CDR3: TGTGCCAGCAGCTTAATGAGGTCAGGCGGCAATTCACCCCTCCACTTT. Translated: CASSLMRSGGNSPLHF.

The chain combines TRBV5-1 with TRBJ2-1; 10 bases are a match to TRBD1. CDR1 is SGHRS and CDR2 is YFSETQ in the germline V gene. J lost 9 bases, V lost 4 bases, and 13 bases had no gene match. This CDR3 region has 16 residues. CDR3 region: CASSVYRDRGFGEQFF. The CDR3, as DNA: TGCGCCAGCAGCGTGTACCGGGACAGGGGTTTCGGTGAGCAGTTCTTC.

This chain uses TRBV20-1 with TRBJ2-3; no firm D call. The germline V and J ends were trimmed by 5 bases and 3 bases, with 6 bases remaining between them. The CDR3 is 11 amino acids. Germline loops: CDR1 DFQATT, CDR2 SNEGSKA (reference sequence). This chain's CDR3 is CSALSTDTQYF. The CDR3 DNA is TGCAGTGCTCTCAGTACAGATACGCAGTATTTT.

The chain couples TRBV6-1 to TRBJ1-4; weak D call: TRBD1 (5 bases). Germline lookup yields CDR1 MNHNS and CDR2 SASEGT. The CDR3 is 15 residues long. V was cut by 3 bases and J by 8 bases, with 16 bases left in between. CDR3 region: CASSEMSGGGEKLFF. The DNA for the CDR3 is TGTGCCAGCAGTGAGATGTCTGGGGGAGGCGAAAAACTGTTTTTT.

The V gene is TRBV5-1, the J gene TRBJ1-1; perhaps TRBD1 as D (5 bases). CDR3 length: 15 amino acids. The germline V gene encodes CDR1 SGHRS and CDR2 YFSETQ. The V gene lost 1 base and the J gene lost 1 base, with 11 bases spanning the gap. The chain's CDR3 is CASSLLGTENTEAFF. The CDR3, as DNA: TGCGCCAGCAGCTTGCTCGGGACGGAGAACACTGAAGCTTTCTTT.

The V and J genes are TRBV6-2 or TRBV6-3 and TRBJ1-5, with D tentatively TRBD1 (6 bases). Germline V CDR1 and CDR2: MNHEY, SVGEGT. CDR3 length: 16 residues. The germline V and J ends were trimmed by 2 bases and 1 base, with 12 bases remaining between them. This CDR3 reads CASSYGGPQSNQPQHF. The CDR3 DNA reads TGTGCCAGCAGTTACGGGGGCCCACAAAGCAATCAGCCCCAGCATTTT.

The rearrangement joins TRBV6-6 to TRBJ1-5; D possibly corresponds to TRBD1 (5 bases). V shed 8 bases and J shed 3 bases, with 11 bases lying between them. The germline V gene has CDR1 MNHNY and CDR2 SVGAGI (reference sequence). The CDR3 extends over 13 amino acids. This CDR3 is CASGRQPNQPQHF. In DNA form, the CDR3 reads TGTGCCAGCGGCCGACAGCCCAATCAGCCCCAGCATTTT.

The chain joins TRBV23-1 to TRBJ2-4; tentatively, D is TRBD1 or TRBD2 (5 bases each). TRBV23-1 belongs to the ORF category, with a function that is uncertain. There are 16 residues in the CDR3. V was trimmed by 4 bases and J by 2 bases, leaving 15 bases between them. Here the CDR3 reads CASSRDRIRPKNIQYF. The CDR3 region has the DNA TGCGCCAGCAGTCGGGACCGGATCAGGCCCAAAAACATTCAGTACTTC.

J is TRBJ1-1 and V is TRBV4-1, with unresolved D. The CDR3 loop spans 15 amino acids. Germline V gives CDR1 MGHRA, CDR2 YSYEKL. Trimming cost V 2 bases and J 3 bases, with 13 bases left between them. The CDR3 coding sequence is TGCGCCAGCAGCCAAACCCGGGAAGGGTACACTGAAGCTTTCTTT. Protein sequence: CASSQTREGYTEAFF.